One sample yielded the 28 T cell receptor beta chains listed below, sequenced in a study of cytomegalovirus exposure and HLA in healthy donors. The table came from immunoSEQ multiplex PCR; TCRdb's copy has only in-frame clones and leaves some out. Of about 220,000 clones in the sample, around nine tenths are singletons; the top ten hold 0.85% to 1.2%. Sequenced: PBMCs. These receptors were obtained from a young woman in good health and CMV-seronegative.

Here the CDR3 reads CASGLVLVGLTKGLALNTEAFF. The CDR3 DNA reads as TGTGCTAGTGGTTTGGTACTGGTGGGGCTCACTAAGGGCCTTGCATTGAACACTGAAGCTTTCTTT. V gene TRBV12-5 combines with J gene TRBJ1-1; D is possibly TRBD1 (5 bases). The CDR3 is 22 residues long. Trimming removed 0 bases at V and 0 bases at J, with 29 bases between. The V gene's germline CDR1 is LGHNT and CDR2 FRNRAP.

CDR3: CASSPRAGINTGELFF. Written as DNA, the CDR3 is TGTGCCAGCAGCCCTCGCGCGGGGATAAACACCGGGGAGCTGTTTTTT. This chain uses TRBV11-1 with TRBJ2-2, with a possible D match to TRBD2 (6 bases). The CDR3 is 16 residues long. V was trimmed by 5 bases and J by 2 bases, leaving 15 bases between them. Germline assignment: CDR1 SGHAT and CDR2 FQDESV (reference sequence).

The chain joins TRBV27 to TRBJ2-7, with TRBD1 as a possible D gene (6 bases). The CDR3 runs to 13 residues. V was shortened by 0 bases and J by 6 bases, with 9 bases between the two germline ends. CDR1 is MNHEY and CDR2 is SMNVEV in the germline V gene (reference sequence). Written as DNA, the CDR3 is TGTGCCAGCAGTTTATCCAGGGACATCGAGCAGTACTTC. The encoded protein is CASSLSRDIEQYF.

J is TRBJ2-5 and V is TRBV6-5; no definite D call. V lost 6 bases and J 2 bases, leaving 16 bases between the germline ends. The CDR3 is 15 amino acids. Germline CDR1 reads MNHEY; CDR2 reads SVGAGI. The CDR3 reads CASRSLRGWQETQYF. DNA for the CDR3: TGTGCCAGCAGGAGTTTAAGAGGTTGGCAAGAGACCCAGTACTTC.

The chain is built from TRBV16 and TRBJ1-4; TRBD1 might be the D (5 bases). This CDR3 is 17 amino acids long. With 0 bases removed from V and 5 bases from J, the gap between germline ends came to 16 bases. Germline CDR1 is KGHSY and CDR2 is FQNENV. The CDR3 protein is CASSQSGGRPRNEKLFF. Written as DNA, the CDR3 is TGTGCCAGCAGCCAATCCGGGGGAAGACCGAGGAATGAAAAACTGTTTTTT. Full variable domain (rest looked up from reference TRBV16 and TRBJ1-4): GEEVAQTPKHLVRGEGQKAKLYCAPIKGHSYVFWYQQVLKNEFKFLISFQNENVFDETGMPKERFSAKCLPNSPCSLEIQATKLEDSAVYFCASSQSGGRPRNEKLFFGSGTQLSVL.

This clone has just a few counts. The rearrangement joins TRBV9 to TRBJ2-2; 8 bases agree with TRBD2. The germline V gene has CDR1 SGDLS and CDR2 YYNGEE. The CDR3 totals 15 residues. The V gene end was trimmed by 7 bases and the J gene end by 4 bases; junction bases not matched to a gene: 9. As DNA, the CDR3 is TGTGCCAGCTTCTATCGGGAGGGCCCCACCGGGGAGCTGTTTTTT. Residues: CASFYREGPTGELFF.

J is TRBJ2-7 and V is TRBV4-1, with D perhaps matching TRBD2 (6 bases). CDR1 MGHRA and CDR2 YSYEKL come from the germline V gene. This CDR3 has 15 residues. The V end lost 4 bases, the J end lost 3 bases, and 16 bases lay between the germline ends. The DNA for the CDR3 is TGCGCCAGCAGCCTGACCCGGGACTTCAGCTACGAGCAGTACTTC. Encoded protein: CASSLTRDFSYEQYF.

This clone was recorded once. V gene TRBV10-1 combines with J gene TRBJ1-5, with 8 nucleotides matching TRBD1. Trimming at V came to 7 bases and at J to 0 bases, leaving 11 bases not matched to a gene. The germline CDR1 and CDR2 sequences are WNHNN and SYGVQD (reference sequence). CDR3 length: 17 residues. The CDR3 DNA is TGCGCCAGCACCAGCCCAGGGGGCGTAAATAGCAATCAGCCCCAGCATTTT. Encoded protein: CASTSPGGVNSNQPQHF.

This chain joins TRBV6-5 and TRBJ1-1; tentative D call: TRBD1 (5 bases). Per the germline V gene, CDR1 is MNHEY and CDR2 is SVGAGI. The CDR3 extends over 13 amino acids. V lost 6 bases and J 1 base, leaving 9 bases between the germline ends. In DNA form, the CDR3 reads TGTGCCAGCAGAGGACACAAGAACACTGAAGCTTTCTTT. It codes for CASRGHKNTEAFF.

The V and J genes are TRBV19 and TRBJ1-5, with 9 bases that match TRBD1. CDR1 is LNHDA, CDR2 SQIVND, per germline (reference sequence). The CDR3 loop spans 17 amino acids. The trim removed 6 bases at V and 0 bases at J, leaving 9 bases unmatched. The CDR3 region is CASSAGTGGHSNQPQHF. CDR3 in DNA: TGTGCCAGTAGCGCCGGCACAGGGGGCCATAGCAATCAGCCCCAGCATTTT.

The V and J genes are TRBV10-3 and TRBJ1-5; weak D call: TRBD1 (6 bases). This CDR3 is built from 13 residues. Germline values: CDR1 ENHRY, CDR2 SYGVKD. Between the trimmed V and J ends, which lost 6 bases and 2 bases, there was a span of 8 bases. CDR3 residues: CAISHRGNQPQHF. The CDR3 coding sequence is TGTGCCATCAGCCACAGGGGCAATCAGCCCCAGCATTTT.

The chain recombines TRBV19 with TRBJ1-1; D might be TRBD1 (5 bases). V lost 5 bases to trimming and J lost 2 bases, with 15 bases between them. This CDR3 contains 15 residues. Germline V lookup: CDR1 LNHDA, CDR2 SQIVND (reference sequence). CDR3 loop: CASSPDTGANTEAFF. In DNA form, the CDR3 reads TGTGCCAGTAGTCCCGATACAGGAGCAAACACTGAAGCTTTCTTT. The complete variable domain, with remaining parts taken from reference TRBV19 and TRBJ1-1, reads DGGITQSPKYLFRKEGQNVTLSCEQNLNHDAMYWYRQDPGQGLRLIYYSQIVNDFQKGDIAEGYSVSREKKESFPLTVTSAQKNPTAFYLCASSPDTGANTEAFFGQGTRLTVV.

The chain has TRBV2 and TRBJ2-5; D gene unclear. The DNA end favors TRBJ2-7, so the J call may be wrong. The CDR3 is 10 amino acids. Germline values: CDR1 SNHLY, CDR2 FYNNEI. The CDR3 here is CASSDPEQYF. CDR3 nucleotides: TGTGCCAGCAGTGACCCCGAGCAGTACTTC.

This chain joins TRBV15 and TRBJ2-1, with a tentative D call TRBD2 (5 bases). Germline values: CDR1 LNHNV, CDR2 YYDKDF (reference sequence). The CDR3 loop spans 16 amino acids. The ends were cut back, 1 base at V and 2 bases at J, with 12 bases in the middle. The chain's CDR3 is CATSRALAVTYNEQFF. For the CDR3, the DNA is TGTGCCACCAGCAGAGCGCTAGCAGTTACCTACAATGAGCAGTTCTTC.

A remark on this clone: The same CDR3 is also encoded by other DNA sequences in this sample. This sequence joins TRBV4-2 and TRBJ2-7; 7 bases match TRBD2. This CDR3 region has 13 residues. CDR1 is LGHNA, CDR2 YNFKEQ, per germline. V trimming: 3 bases; J trimming: 2 bases; junction bases outside the gene matches: 1. The CDR3 sequence is CASSQAGAYEQYF. The CDR3 DNA reads as TGTGCCAGCAGCCAGGCGGGGGCCTACGAGCAGTACTTC.

J is TRBJ2-4 and V is TRBV29-1, with D perhaps TRBD1 (6 bases). The CDR3 length is 14 residues. The V gene's germline CDR1 is SQVTM and CDR2 ANQGSEA. Trimming shortened V by 2 bases and J by 6 bases, and 14 bases separated the two germline ends. Here the CDR3 DNA reads TGCAGCGTTGAATCAGGGGCGCGTGGAAACATTCAGTACTTC. Amino acid sequence: CSVESGARGNIQYF.

The chain has TRBV6-5 and TRBJ1-1, with a possible D match to TRBD1 (6 bases). This CDR3 spans 15 amino acids. V shed 2 bases and J shed 1 base, with 11 bases lying between them. Germline loops: CDR1 MNHEY, CDR2 SVGAGI. CDR3 nucleotides: TGTGCCAGCAGTTACGGACAGCCATCGAACACTGAAGCTTTCTTT. Translated: CASSYGQPSNTEAFF.

The chain uses TRBV2 and TRBJ1-1; possibly TRBD1 for D (5 bases). Trimming removed 7 bases at V and 1 base at J, with 10 bases between. The CDR3 consists of 13 residues. Germline CDR1 and CDR2: SNHLY and FYNNEI. The CDR3 sequence is CASTQTANTEAFF. The CDR3 DNA sequence: TGTGCCAGCACTCAGACAGCGAACACTGAAGCTTTCTTT.

Written as DNA, the CDR3 is TGTGCCAGCAGTCTCGCGGGGCCTGGGGCCAACGTCCTGACTTTC. It specifies CASSLAGPGANVLTF. This chain connects TRBV27 to TRBJ2-6, with D possibly TRBD2 on 6 matching bases. Trimming took 5 bases from V and 2 from J, leaving 10 bases between them. Germline-derived CDR1 and CDR2 are MNHEY and SMNVEV (reference sequence). The CDR3 contains 15 residues.

V gene TRBV28 combines with J gene TRBJ1-6; D is perhaps TRBD1 (6 bases). This CDR3 is built from 14 residues. V dropped 2 bases and J dropped 9 bases, with 11 bases sitting between them. Per germline, CDR1 MDHEN and CDR2 SYDVKM. The CDR3 here is CASSLQGLVSPLHF. CDR3 DNA sequence: TGTGCCAGCAGTTTACAGGGGTTGGTTTCACCCCTCCACTTT.

This rearrangement joins TRBV23-1 to TRBJ2-4; tentative D call: TRBD2 (6 bases). TRBV23-1 is known as an ORF, though its function is uncertain. The CDR3 is made up of 18 amino acids. Trimming stripped 0 bases from V and 0 bases from J, with 15 bases between. CDR3 nucleotides: TGCGCCAGCAGTCAATCGCCGGTGGGGGGTCTAGCCAAAAACATTCAGTACTTC. This sequence encodes CASSQSPVGGLAKNIQYF.

The V and J genes are TRBV2 and TRBJ2-3; D remains ambiguous. Germline CDR1 reads SNHLY; CDR2 reads FYNNEI. V lost 5 bases, J lost 4 bases, and 4 bases lay in between. There are 11 residues in the CDR3. The DNA for the CDR3 is TGTGCCAGCAGTTATTCAGATACGCAGTATTTT. Protein product: CASSYSDTQYF.

This CDR3 is CSAYRGLGYTF. Written as DNA, the CDR3 is TGCAGTGCCTACAGGGGTCTTGGCTACACCTTC. The chain is built from TRBV20-1 and TRBJ1-2; 7 bases line up with TRBD1. This CDR3 is built from 11 residues. From germline, CDR1 is DFQATT and CDR2 SNEGSKA (reference sequence). Unmatched junction bases numbered 5, after V lost 6 bases and J lost 7 bases.

This chain connects TRBV5-1 to TRBJ1-3; D is perhaps TRBD1 (5 bases). The CDR3 totals 14 residues. CDR1 and CDR2 (germline): SGHRS, YFSETQ. V was shortened by 0 bases and J by 6 bases, with 10 bases between the two germline ends. The CDR3, as DNA: TGCGCCAGCAGCTTGGGTACAGGCCAAAACACCATATATTTT. Protein product: CASSLGTGQNTIYF.

The chain combines TRBV6-6 with TRBJ2-7, with D possibly being TRBD1 (6 bases). Trimming stripped 6 bases from V and 0 bases from J, with 15 bases between. CDR1 and CDR2 from the germline V gene are MNHNY and SVGAGI (reference sequence). The CDR3 extends over 15 amino acids. The CDR3 nucleotides read TGTGCCAGCAGCTCCCCGAGGGGGAGCTCCTACGAGCAGTACTTC. Translated, it gives CASSSPRGSSYEQYF.

This sequence joins TRBV11-2 and TRBJ2-3, with 7 bases identical to TRBD2. Germline-derived CDR1 and CDR2 are SGHAT and FQNNGV. The CDR3 extends over 15 amino acids. V was clipped by 5 bases and J by 0 bases; unmatched bases: 5. The CDR3 bases are TGTGCCAGCAGCCGACTAGCCGTGAGCACAGATACGCAGTATTTT. The encoded protein is CASSRLAVSTDTQYF.

The chain is built from TRBV27 and TRBJ2-2, with 8 bases matching TRBD2. After removal of 0 bases from V and 6 bases from J, the junction contained 9 bases not matched to a gene. Germline loops: CDR1 MNHEY, CDR2 SMNVEV (reference sequence). The CDR3 is 17 residues long. DNA for the CDR3: TGTGCCAGCAGTTTATCTTGGGGACTAGTAAGCCCCGGGGAGCTGTTTTTT. Translated, it gives CASSLSWGLVSPGELFF.

The rearrangement uses TRBV5-1 and TRBJ2-4; TRBD1 is a possible D gene (6 bases). V was pared by 4 bases and J by 2 bases, with 31 bases between. This CDR3 spans 21 amino acids. CDR1 and CDR2 (germline): SGHRS, YFSETQ. The CDR3 spells CASSPAPPRQGGGGSKNIQYF. The CDR3 coding sequence is TGCGCCAGCAGCCCAGCCCCACCACGACAAGGGGGTGGGGGATCCAAAAACATTCAGTACTTC.